Detailed here is one T cell receptor beta chain. V lost 6 bases and J 2 bases, leaving 11 bases between the germline ends. The CDR3 is made up of 14 amino acids. Germline lookup yields CDR1 MNHEY and CDR2 SMNVEV (reference sequence). Unique molecular identifiers were incorporated during preparation of the TCRbeta library. TCRdb independently ran MiXCR on the PCR reads; one entry per CDR3 protein. The sample gives some 590,000 distinct CDR3 sequences, under 12% of which show up once; 4% is in the top ten. The data stem from a study of T-cell reconstitution after alpha-beta-depleted transplantation in children.

Material: PBMCs from the stem cell graft donor, obtained from the stem cell graft. This TCR came from a human donor who donated a stem cell graft to a child with acute myeloid leukemia. The J gene is TRBJ1-5, the V gene TRBV27; D is unclear. The CDR3 sequence is CASRGPTGNQPQHF. The CDR3 DNA reads TGTGCCAGCAGGGGCCCGACGGGCAATCAGCCCCAGCATTTT.